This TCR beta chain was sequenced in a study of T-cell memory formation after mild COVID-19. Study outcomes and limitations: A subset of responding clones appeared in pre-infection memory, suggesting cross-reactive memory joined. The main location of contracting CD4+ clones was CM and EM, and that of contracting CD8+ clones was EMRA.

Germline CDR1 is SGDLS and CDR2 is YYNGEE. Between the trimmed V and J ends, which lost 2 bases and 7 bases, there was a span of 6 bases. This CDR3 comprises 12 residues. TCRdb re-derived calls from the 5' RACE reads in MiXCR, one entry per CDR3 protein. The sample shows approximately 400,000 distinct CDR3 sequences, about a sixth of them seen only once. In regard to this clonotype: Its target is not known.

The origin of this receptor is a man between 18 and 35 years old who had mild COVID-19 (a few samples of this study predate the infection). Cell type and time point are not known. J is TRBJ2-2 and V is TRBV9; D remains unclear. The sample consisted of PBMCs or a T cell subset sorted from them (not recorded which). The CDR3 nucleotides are TGTGCCAGCAGCGTTAGACGCGGGGAGCTGTTTTTT. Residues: CASSVRRGELFF.